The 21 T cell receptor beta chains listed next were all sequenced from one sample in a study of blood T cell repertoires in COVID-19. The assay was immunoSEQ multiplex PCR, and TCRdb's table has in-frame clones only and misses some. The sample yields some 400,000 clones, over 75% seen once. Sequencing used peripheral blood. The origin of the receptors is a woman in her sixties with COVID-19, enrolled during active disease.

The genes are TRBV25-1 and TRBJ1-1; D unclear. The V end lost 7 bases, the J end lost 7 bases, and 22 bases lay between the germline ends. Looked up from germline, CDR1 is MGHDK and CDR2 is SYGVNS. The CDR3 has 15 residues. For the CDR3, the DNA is TGTGCCAGCACTCTGGCGGGAGGCCGCCACCTTGAAGCTTTCTTT. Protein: CASTLAGGRHLEAFF.

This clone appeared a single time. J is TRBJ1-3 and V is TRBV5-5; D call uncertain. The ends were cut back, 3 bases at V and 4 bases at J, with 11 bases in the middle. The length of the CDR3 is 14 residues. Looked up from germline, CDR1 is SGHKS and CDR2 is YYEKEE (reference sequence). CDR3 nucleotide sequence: TGTGCCAGCAGCTCCGGGTCCTTAGGAAACACCATATATTTT. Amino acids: CASSSGSLGNTIYF.

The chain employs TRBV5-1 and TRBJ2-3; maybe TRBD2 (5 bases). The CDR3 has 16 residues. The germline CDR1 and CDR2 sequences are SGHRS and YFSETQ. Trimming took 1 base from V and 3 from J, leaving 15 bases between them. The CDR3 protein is CASSLQAGVGTDTQYF. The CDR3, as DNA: TGCGCCAGCAGCTTGCAGGCCGGGGTAGGGACAGATACGCAGTATTTT. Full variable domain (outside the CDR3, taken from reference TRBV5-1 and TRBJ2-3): KAGVTQTPRYLIKTRGQQVTLSCSPISGHRSVSWYQQTPGQGLQFLFEYFSETQRNKGNFPGRFSGRQFSNSRSEMNVSTLELGDSALYLCASSLQAGVGTDTQYFGPGTRLTVL.

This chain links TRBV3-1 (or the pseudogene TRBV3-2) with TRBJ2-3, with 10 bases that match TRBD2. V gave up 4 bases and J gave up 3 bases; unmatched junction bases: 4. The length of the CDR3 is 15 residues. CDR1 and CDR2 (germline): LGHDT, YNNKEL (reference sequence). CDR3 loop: CASSLLSGGTDTQYF. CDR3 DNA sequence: TGTGCCAGCAGCCTTCTTAGCGGGGGGACAGATACGCAGTATTTT.

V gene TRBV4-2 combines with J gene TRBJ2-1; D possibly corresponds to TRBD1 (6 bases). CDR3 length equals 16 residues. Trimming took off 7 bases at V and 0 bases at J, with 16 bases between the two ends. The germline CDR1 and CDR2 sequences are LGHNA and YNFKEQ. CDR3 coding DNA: TGTGCCAGCACCACAAACAGGGCTAGCTCCTACAATGAGCAGTTCTTC. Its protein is CASTTNRASSYNEQFF.

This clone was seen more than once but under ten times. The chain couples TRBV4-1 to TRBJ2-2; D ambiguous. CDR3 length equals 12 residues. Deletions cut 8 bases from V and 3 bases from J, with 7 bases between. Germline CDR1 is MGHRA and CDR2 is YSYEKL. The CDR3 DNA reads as TGCGCCAGCCGTAGTTACACCGGGGAGCTGTTTTTT. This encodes CASRSYTGELFF.

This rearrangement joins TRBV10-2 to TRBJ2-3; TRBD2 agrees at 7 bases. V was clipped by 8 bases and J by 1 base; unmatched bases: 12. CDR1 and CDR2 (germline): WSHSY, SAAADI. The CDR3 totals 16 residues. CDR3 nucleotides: TGCGCCAGCCGGACTAGTGTCTCGTCGGGCACAGATACGCAGTATTTT. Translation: CASRTSVSSGTDTQYF.

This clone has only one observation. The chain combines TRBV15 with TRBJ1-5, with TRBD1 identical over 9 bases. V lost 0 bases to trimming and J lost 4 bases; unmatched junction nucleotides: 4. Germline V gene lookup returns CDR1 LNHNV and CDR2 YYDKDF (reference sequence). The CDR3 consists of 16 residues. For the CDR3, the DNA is TGTGCCACCAGCAGAGATTTTGGGACAGGGAATCAGCCCCAGCATTTT. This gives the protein CATSRDFGTGNQPQHF.

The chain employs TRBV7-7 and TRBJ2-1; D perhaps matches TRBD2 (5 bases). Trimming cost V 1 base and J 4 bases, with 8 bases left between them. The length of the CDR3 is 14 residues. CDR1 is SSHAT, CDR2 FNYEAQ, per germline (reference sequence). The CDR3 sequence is CASSLEEAYNEQFF. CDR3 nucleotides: TGTGCCAGCAGCTTAGAGGAGGCTTACAATGAGCAGTTCTTC.

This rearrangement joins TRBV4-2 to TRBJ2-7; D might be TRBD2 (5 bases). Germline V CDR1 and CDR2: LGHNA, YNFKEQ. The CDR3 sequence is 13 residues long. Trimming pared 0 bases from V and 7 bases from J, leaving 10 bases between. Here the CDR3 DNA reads TGTGCCAGCAGCCAAGAATGGAGGAGAGAGCAGTACTTC. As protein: CASSQEWRREQYF.

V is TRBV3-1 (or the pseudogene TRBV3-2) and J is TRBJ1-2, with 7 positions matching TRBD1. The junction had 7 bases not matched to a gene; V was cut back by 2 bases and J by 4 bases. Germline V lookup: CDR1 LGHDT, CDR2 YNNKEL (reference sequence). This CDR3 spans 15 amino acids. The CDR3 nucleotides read TGTGCCAGCAGCCAAACAGGGGCAACTGGCTATGGCTACACCTTC. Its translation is CASSQTGATGYGYTF.

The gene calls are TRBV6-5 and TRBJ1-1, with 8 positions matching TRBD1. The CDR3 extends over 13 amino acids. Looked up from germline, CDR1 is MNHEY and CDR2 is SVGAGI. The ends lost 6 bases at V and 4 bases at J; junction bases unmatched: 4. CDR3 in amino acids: CASRDRALTEAFF. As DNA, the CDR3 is TGTGCCAGCAGGGACAGGGCCCTCACTGAAGCTTTCTTT.

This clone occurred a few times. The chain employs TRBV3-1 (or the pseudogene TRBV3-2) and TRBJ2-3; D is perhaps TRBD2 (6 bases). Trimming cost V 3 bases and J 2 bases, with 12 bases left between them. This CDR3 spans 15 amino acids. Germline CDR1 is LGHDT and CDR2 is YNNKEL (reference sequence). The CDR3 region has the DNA TGTGCCAGCAGCCACCGTAGCGGATACACAGATACGCAGTATTTT. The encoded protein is CASSHRSGYTDTQYF.

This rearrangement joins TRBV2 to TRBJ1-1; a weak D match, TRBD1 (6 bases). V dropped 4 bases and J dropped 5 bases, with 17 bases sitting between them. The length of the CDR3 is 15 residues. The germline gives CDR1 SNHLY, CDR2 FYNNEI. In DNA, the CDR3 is TGTGCCAGCAGTGCTCTACAGGGAGCTCGGACTGAAGCTTTCTTT. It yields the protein CASSALQGARTEAFF. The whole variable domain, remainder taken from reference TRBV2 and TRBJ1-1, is EPEVTQTPSHQVTQMGQEVILRCVPISNHLYFYWYRQILGQKVEFLVSFYNNEISEKSEIFDDQFSVERPDGSNFTLKIRSTKLEDSAMYFCASSALQGARTEAFFGQGTRLTVV.

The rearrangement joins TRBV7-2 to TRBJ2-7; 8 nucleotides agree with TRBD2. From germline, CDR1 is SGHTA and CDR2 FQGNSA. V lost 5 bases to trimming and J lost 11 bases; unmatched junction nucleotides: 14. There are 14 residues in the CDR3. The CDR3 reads CASSEMYRGGQKYF. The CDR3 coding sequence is TGTGCCAGCAGCGAAATGTATCGGGGGGGCCAAAAGTACTTC. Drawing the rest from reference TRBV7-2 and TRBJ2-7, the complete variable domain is GAGVSQSPSNKVTEKGKDVELRCDPISGHTALYWYRQSLGQGLEFLIYFQGNSAPDKSGLPSDRFSAERTGGSVSTLTIQRTQQEDSAVYLCASSEMYRGGQKYFGPGTRLTVT.

Here the CDR3 reads CASSPRPTGLIGYTF. The CDR3 nucleotides read TGTGCCAGCAGTCCTCGACCGACAGGGTTAATCGGCTACACCTTC. J is TRBJ1-2 and V is TRBV5-6, with 7 bases identical to TRBD1. The CDR3 consists of 15 residues. Germline V lookup: CDR1 SGHDT, CDR2 YYEEEE. V gave up 5 bases and J gave up 8 bases; unmatched junction bases: 15.

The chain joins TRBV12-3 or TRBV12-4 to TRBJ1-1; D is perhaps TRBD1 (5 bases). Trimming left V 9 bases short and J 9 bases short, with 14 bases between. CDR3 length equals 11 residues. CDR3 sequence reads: CASGARTKAFF. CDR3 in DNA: TGTGCCAGTGGGGCGCGGACTAAAGCTTTCTTT.

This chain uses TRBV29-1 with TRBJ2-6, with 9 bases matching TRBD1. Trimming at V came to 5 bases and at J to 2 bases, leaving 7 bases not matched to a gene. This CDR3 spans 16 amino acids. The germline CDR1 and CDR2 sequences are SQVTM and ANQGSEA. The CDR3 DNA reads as TGCAGCGTTAGAGGACAGGGGTTCCCTGGGGCCAACGTCCTGACTTTC. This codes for CSVRGQGFPGANVLTF.

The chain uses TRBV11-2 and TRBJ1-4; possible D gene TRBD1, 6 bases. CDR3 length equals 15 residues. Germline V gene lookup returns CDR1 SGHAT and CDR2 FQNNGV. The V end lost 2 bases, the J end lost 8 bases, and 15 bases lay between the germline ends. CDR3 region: CASSLSVAGAEKLFF. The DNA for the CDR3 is TGTGCCAGCAGCTTAAGCGTTGCAGGGGCGGAAAAACTGTTTTTT.

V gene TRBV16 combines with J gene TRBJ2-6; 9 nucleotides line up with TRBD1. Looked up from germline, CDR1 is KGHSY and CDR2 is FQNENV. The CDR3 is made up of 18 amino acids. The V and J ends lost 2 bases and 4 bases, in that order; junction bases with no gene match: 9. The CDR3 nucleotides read TGTGCCAGCAGCCAAGCCACCGGGACAGGGCCCGGGGCCAACGTCCTGACTTTC. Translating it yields CASSQATGTGPGANVLTF. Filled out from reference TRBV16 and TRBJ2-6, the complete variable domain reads GEEVAQTPKHLVRGEGQKAKLYCAPIKGHSYVFWYQQVLKNEFKFLISFQNENVFDETGMPKERFSAKCLPNSPCSLEIQATKLEDSAVYFCASSQATGTGPGANVLTFGAGSRLTVL.

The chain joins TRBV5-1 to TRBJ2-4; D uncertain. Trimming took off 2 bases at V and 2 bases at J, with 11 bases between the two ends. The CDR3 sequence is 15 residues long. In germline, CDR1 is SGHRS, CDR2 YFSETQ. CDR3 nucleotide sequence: TGCGCCAGCAGCTTAAACAGCTCACCCAAAAACATTCAGTACTTC. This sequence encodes CASSLNSSPKNIQYF.